Following are 10 T cell receptor beta chains from one sample sequenced in a study of cytomegalovirus exposure and HLA in healthy donors. PCR primers comprised 60 Vbeta and 13 Jbeta primers. Repertoires were generated with immunoSEQ multiplex PCR, while TCRdb's copy carries only in-frame clones and drops some. The table has over 200,000 clones, 85% to 90% seen once. Sequenced sample: PBMCs. These receptors originate from a woman aged 18-29 years in good health and CMV-seronegative.

The sample holds a few counts of this clone. The chain employs TRBV7-2 and TRBJ2-7; D is perhaps TRBD1 (5 bases). V lost 1 base and J 4 bases, leaving 14 bases between the germline ends. CDR1 is SGHTA and CDR2 is FQGNSA in the germline V gene. The CDR3 is made up of 15 amino acids. CDR3 sequence (DNA): TGTGCCAGCAGCTTAGAAGTCAACAGGATGTACGAGCAGTACTTC. Amino acids: CASSLEVNRMYEQYF.

The chain recombines TRBV10-3 with TRBJ2-7; 12 bases are a match to TRBD1. Germline V CDR1 and CDR2: ENHRY, SYGVKD. Trimming took 9 bases from V and 7 from J; bases not matched to a gene: 10. The CDR3 is made up of 14 amino acids. The CDR3 sequence is CAISRDRGRGEQYF. Here the CDR3 DNA reads TGTGCCATATCAAGGGACAGGGGGCGAGGAGAGCAGTACTTC.

CDR3 residues: CASSETETLYGYTF. CDR3 sequence (DNA): TGTGCCAGCAGCGAGACAGAAACCCTCTATGGCTACACCTTC. The chain joins TRBV5-5 to TRBJ1-2; D possibly corresponds to TRBD1 (5 bases). The CDR3 runs to 14 residues. Germline assignment: CDR1 SGHKS and CDR2 YYEKEE (reference sequence). V was pared by 4 bases and J by 4 bases, with 14 bases between.

The chain carries TRBV6-5 and TRBJ2-2, with 8 bases lining up with TRBD2. Germline V lookup: CDR1 MNHEY, CDR2 SVGAGI. The CDR3 spans 14 residues. The V segment lost 8 bases and the J segment 6 bases; nucleotides outside the gene matches: 8. DNA of the CDR3: TGTGCCAGCGGAAAGAGCGGGAGCCCCGGGGAGCTGTTTTTT. Residues: CASGKSGSPGELFF.

The rearrangement links TRBV7-9 to TRBJ2-1; D remains unclear. The V gene lost 1 base and the J gene lost 7 bases, with 8 bases spanning the gap. The V gene's germline CDR1 is SEHNR and CDR2 FQNEAQ (reference sequence). The CDR3 spans 13 residues. CDR3 coding DNA: TGTGCCAGCAGCTTAGTAGGAGTAAATGAGCAGTTCTTC. Encoded protein: CASSLVGVNEQFF.

This chain joins TRBV4-1 and TRBJ2-1, with a possible D match to TRBD2 (6 bases). V lost 1 base to trimming and J lost 6 bases, with 16 bases between them. Germline V gene sequence: CDR1 MGHRA, CDR2 YSYEKL. The CDR3 is 16 residues long. DNA for the CDR3: TGCGCCAGCAGCCAAGGTTGGAGGGGACGAGGCAATGAGCAGTTCTTC. It is translated as CASSQGWRGRGNEQFF.

CDR3 region: CASSLVREGGRFF. The CDR3 nucleotides read TGTGCCAGCAGCTTAGTCCGCGAGGGCGGTCGATTCTTT. This chain links TRBV7-2 with TRBJ1-1; no reliable D call. The CDR3 consists of 13 residues. Germline assignment: CDR1 SGHTA and CDR2 FQGNSA. V was trimmed by 1 base and J by 14 bases, leaving 17 bases between them.

Comments on this clone: At one boundary the junction diverges from the germline segment, which might be a read error. The chain joins TRBV7-9 to TRBJ2-7, with 9 bases that match TRBD1. The CDR3 has 16 residues. Germline assignment: CDR1 SEHNR and CDR2 FQNEAQ (reference sequence). The CDR3 DNA sequence: TGTTCCAGCAGCTTAGCTTGGACAGGGGCATCGCGAGAGCAGTACTTC. Its translation is CSSSLAWTGASREQYF.

The chain combines TRBV7-3 with TRBJ2-3; D might be TRBD1 (5 bases). Trimming took off 4 bases at V and 7 bases at J, with 12 bases between the two ends. This CDR3 is 13 amino acids long. CDR1 is SGHTA, CDR2 FQGTGA, per germline. Here the CDR3 DNA reads TGTGCCAGCAGCTCCCTTCCAGGGAATACGCAGTATTTT. Amino acids: CASSSLPGNTQYF.

Comment on this clone: The same CDR3 also results from other DNA sequences found in this sample. CDR3 loop: CASSLGQGDYGYTF. DNA of the CDR3: TGCGCCAGCAGCTTGGGACAGGGGGATTATGGCTACACCTTC. V gene TRBV5-1 combines with J gene TRBJ1-2, with 9 bases identical to TRBD1. The CDR3 covers 14 residues. Germline CDR1 SGHRS, CDR2 YFSETQ. J lost 5 bases, V lost 0 bases, and 2 bases had no gene match. Variable domain in full (rest from reference TRBV5-1 and TRBJ1-2): KAGVTQTPRYLIKTRGQQVTLSCSPISGHRSVSWYQQTPGQGLQFLFEYFSETQRNKGNFPGRFSGRQFSNSRSEMNVSTLELGDSALYLCASSLGQGDYGYTFGSGTRLTVV.